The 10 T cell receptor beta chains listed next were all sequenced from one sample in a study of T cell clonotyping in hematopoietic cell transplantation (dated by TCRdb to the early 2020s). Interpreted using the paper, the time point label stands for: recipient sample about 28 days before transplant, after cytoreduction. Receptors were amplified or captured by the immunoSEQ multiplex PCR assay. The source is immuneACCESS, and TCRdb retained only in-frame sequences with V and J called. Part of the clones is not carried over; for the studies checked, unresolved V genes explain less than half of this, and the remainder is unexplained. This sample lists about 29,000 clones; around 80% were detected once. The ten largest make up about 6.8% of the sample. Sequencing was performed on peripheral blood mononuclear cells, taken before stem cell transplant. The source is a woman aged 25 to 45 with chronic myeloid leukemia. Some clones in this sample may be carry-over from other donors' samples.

CDR3 DNA sequence: TGTGCCAGTAGTCGGGCCGGGTGGCAGCCCCAGCATTTT. The encoded protein is CASSRAGWQPQHF. The gene calls are TRBV19 and TRBJ1-5; unclear D gene. The V gene's germline CDR1 is LNHDA and CDR2 SQIVND (reference sequence). The CDR3 covers 13 residues. Trimming stripped 5 bases from V and 7 bases from J, with 12 bases between.

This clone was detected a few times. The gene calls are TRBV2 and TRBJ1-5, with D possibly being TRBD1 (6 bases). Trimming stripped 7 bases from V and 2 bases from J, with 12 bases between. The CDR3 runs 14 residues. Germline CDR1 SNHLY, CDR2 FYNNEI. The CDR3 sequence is CASKEQGGNQPQHF. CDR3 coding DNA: TGTGCCAGCAAAGAACAGGGAGGCAATCAGCCCCAGCATTTT.

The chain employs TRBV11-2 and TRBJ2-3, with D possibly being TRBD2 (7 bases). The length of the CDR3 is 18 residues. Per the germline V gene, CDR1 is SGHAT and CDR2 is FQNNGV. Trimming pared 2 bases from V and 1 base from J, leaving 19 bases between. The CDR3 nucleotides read TGTGCCAGCAGCTTAATGGTTCGAAGGGGGGGCGGCACAGATACGCAGTATTTT. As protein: CASSLMVRRGGGTDTQYF.

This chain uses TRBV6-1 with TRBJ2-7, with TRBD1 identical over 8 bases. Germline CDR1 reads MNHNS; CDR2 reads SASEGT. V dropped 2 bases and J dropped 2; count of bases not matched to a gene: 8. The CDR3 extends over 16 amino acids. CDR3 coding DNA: TGTGCCAGCAGTGAAATGGACAGGGCGGCTCCCTACGAGCAGTACTTC. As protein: CASSEMDRAAPYEQYF.

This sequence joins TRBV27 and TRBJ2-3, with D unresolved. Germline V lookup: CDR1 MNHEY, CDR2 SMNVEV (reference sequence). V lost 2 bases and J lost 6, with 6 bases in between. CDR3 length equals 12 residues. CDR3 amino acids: CASSLTSDTQYF. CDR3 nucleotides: TGTGCCAGCAGTTTAACATCCGATACGCAGTATTTT.

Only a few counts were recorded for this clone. CDR3 DNA: TGTGCCAGCAGCTTAATGCAGGGTCAGTTCAGTACGCAGTATTTT. Encoded protein: CASSLMQGQFSTQYF. This chain joins TRBV11-1 and TRBJ2-3; the D gene is possibly TRBD1 (5 bases). The germline V and J ends were trimmed by 2 bases and 8 bases, with 17 bases remaining between them. Germline values: CDR1 SGHAT, CDR2 FQDESV (reference sequence). The CDR3 has 15 residues.

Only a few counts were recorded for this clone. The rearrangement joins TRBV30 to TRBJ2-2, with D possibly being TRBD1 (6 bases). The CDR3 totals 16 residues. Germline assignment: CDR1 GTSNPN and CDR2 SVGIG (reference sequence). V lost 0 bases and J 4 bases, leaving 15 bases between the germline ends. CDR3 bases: TGTGCCTGGAGTGTACAAACAGGGCGAGGCACCGGGGAGCTGTTTTTT. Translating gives CAWSVQTGRGTGELFF.

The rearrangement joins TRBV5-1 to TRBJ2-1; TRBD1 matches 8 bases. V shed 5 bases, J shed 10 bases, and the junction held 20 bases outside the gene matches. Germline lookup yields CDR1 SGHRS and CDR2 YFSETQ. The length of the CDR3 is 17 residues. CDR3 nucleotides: TGCGCCAGCAGACCCCAGAGATGGACAGGGAACCCTAAAGAGCAGTTCTTC. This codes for CASRPQRWTGNPKEQFF.

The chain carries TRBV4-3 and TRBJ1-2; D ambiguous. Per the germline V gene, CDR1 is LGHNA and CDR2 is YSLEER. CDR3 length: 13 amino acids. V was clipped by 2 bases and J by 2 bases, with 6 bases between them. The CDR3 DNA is TGCGCCAGCAGCCAATGGATCAACTATGGCTACACCTTC. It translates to CASSQWINYGYTF.

This CDR3 reads CASSEFQGPNSPLHF. Here the CDR3 DNA reads TGTGCCAGCAGTGAATTCCAGGGACCCAATTCACCCCTCCACTTT. The rearrangement links TRBV2 to TRBJ1-6; D is possibly TRBD1 (5 bases). This CDR3 spans 15 amino acids. The V gene lost 2 bases and the J gene lost 7 bases, with 12 bases spanning the gap. Germline V CDR1 and CDR2: SNHLY, FYNNEI.